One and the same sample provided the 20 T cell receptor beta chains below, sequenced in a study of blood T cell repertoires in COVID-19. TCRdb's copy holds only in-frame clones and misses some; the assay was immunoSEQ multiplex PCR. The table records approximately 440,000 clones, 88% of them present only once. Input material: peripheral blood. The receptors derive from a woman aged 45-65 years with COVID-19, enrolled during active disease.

CDR3 in DNA: TGTGCCAGCAGCTCATTGGAGGGCTACACCTTC. Encoded protein: CASSSLEGYTF. The chain couples TRBV9 to TRBJ1-2, with D hard to call. This CDR3 spans 11 amino acids. Trimming cost V 4 bases and J 8 bases, with 9 bases left between them. CDR1 and CDR2 (germline): SGDLS, YYNGEE.

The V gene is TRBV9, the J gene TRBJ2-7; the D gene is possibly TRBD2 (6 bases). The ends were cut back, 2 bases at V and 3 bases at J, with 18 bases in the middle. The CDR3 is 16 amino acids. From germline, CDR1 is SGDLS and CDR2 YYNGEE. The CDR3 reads CASSVGGGGVDYEQYF. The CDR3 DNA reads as TGTGCCAGCAGCGTGGGAGGTGGAGGGGTCGACTACGAGCAGTACTTC.

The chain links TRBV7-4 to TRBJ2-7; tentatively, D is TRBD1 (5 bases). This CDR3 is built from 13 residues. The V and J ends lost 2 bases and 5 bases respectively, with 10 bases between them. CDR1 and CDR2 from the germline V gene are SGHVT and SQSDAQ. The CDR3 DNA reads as TGTGCCAGCAGCTTACAGGGAAGGAACGAGCAGTACTTC. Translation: CASSLQGRNEQYF.

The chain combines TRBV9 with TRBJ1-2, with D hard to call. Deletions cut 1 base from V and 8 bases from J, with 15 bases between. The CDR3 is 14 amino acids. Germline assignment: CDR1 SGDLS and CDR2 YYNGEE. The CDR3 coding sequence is TGTGCCAGCAGCGTAAGCGGCGCAAAGAGGGGCTACACCTTC. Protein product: CASSVSGAKRGYTF.

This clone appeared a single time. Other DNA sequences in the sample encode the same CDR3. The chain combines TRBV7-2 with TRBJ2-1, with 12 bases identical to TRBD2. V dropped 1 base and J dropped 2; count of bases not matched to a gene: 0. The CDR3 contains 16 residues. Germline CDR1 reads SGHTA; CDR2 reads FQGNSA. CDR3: CASSLGLAGAYNEQFF. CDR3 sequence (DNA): TGTGCCAGCAGCTTAGGACTAGCGGGGGCCTACAATGAGCAGTTCTTC. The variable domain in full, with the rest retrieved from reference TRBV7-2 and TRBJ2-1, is GAGVSQSPSNKVTEKGKDVELRCDPISGHTALYWYRQSLGQGLEFLIYFQGNSAPDKSGLPSDRFSAERTGGSVSTLTIQRTQQEDSAVYLCASSLGLAGAYNEQFFGPGTRLTVL.

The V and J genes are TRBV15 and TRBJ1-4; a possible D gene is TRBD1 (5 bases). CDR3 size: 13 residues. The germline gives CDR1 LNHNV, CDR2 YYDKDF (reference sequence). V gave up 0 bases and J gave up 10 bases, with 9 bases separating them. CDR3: CATSRDYGGKLFF. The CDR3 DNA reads TGTGCCACCAGCAGAGATTACGGGGGAAAACTGTTTTTT.

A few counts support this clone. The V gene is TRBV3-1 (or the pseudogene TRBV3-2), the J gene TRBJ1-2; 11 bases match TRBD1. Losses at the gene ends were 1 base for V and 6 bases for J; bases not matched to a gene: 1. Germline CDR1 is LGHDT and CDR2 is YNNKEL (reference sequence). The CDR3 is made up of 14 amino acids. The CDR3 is CASSQGTGGDGYTF. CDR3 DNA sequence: TGTGCCAGCAGCCAAGGGACAGGGGGCGATGGCTACACCTTC.

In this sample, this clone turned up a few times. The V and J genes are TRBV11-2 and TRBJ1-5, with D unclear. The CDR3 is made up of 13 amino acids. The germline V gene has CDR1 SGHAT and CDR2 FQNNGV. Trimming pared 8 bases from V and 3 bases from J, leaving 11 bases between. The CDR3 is CASGRGYNQPQHF. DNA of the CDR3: TGTGCCAGCGGTAGAGGGTACAATCAGCCCCAGCATTTT. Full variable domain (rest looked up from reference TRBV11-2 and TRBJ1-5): EAGVAQSPRYKIIEKRQSVAFWCNPISGHATLYWYQQILGQGPKLLIQFQNNGVVDDSQLPKDRFSAERLKGVDSTLKIQPAKLEDSAVYLCASGRGYNQPQHFGDGTRLSIL.

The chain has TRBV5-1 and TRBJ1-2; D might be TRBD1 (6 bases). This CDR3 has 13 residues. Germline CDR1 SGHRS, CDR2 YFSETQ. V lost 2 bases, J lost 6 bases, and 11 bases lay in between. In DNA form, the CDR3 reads TGCGCCAGCAGCTTAGACAGGTGGGATGGCTACACCTTC. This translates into CASSLDRWDGYTF.

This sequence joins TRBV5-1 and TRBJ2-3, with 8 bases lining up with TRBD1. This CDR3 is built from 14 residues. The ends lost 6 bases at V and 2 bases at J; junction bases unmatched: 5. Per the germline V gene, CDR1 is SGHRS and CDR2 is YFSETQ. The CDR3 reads CASKTGGNTDTQYF. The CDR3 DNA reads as TGCGCCAGCAAAACAGGGGGAAACACAGATACGCAGTATTTT.

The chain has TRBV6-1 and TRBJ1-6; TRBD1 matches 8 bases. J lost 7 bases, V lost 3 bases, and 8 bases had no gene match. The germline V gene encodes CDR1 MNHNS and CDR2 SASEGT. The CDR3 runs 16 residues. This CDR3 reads CASSDIGQGANSPLHF. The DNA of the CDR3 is TGTGCCAGCAGTGATATAGGTCAGGGGGCGAATTCACCCCTCCACTTT.

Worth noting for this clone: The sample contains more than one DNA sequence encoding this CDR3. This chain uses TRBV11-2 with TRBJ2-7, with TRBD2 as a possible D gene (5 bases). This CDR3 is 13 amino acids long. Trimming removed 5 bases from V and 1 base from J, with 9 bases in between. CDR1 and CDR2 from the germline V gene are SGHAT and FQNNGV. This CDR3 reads CASSPTGSYEQYF. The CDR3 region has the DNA TGTGCCAGCAGCCCAACGGGGTCCTACGAGCAGTACTTC.

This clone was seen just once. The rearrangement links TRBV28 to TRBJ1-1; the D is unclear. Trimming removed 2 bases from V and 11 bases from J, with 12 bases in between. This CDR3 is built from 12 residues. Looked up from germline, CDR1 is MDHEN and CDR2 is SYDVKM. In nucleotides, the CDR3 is TGTGCCAGCAGTTTAGATCCACTAGGGGCTTTCTTT. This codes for CASSLDPLGAFF.

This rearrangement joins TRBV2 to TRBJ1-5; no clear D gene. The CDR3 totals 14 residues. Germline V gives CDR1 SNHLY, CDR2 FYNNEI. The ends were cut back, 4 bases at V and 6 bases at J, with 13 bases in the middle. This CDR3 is CASSVRGNVQPQHF. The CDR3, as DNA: TGTGCCAGCAGTGTAAGAGGGAACGTTCAGCCCCAGCATTTT.

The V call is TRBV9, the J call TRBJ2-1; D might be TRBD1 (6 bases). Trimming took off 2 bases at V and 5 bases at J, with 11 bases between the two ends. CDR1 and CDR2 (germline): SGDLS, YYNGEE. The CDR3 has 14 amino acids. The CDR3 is CASSVRDIDNEQFF. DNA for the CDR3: TGTGCCAGCAGCGTCCGGGACATTGACAATGAGCAGTTCTTC.

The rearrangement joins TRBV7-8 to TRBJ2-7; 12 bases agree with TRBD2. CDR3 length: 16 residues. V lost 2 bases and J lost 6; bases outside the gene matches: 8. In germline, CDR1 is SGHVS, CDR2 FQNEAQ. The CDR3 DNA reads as TGTGCCAGCAGCTTATTCGCTAGCGGGGGGGCCGGCGAGCAGTACTTC. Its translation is CASSLFASGGAGEQYF.

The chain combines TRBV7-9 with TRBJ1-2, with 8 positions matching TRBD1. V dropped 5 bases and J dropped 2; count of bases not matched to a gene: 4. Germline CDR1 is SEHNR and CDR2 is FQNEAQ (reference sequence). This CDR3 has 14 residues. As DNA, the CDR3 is TGTGCCAGCAGCGCCCGGACAGGGAACTATGGCTACACCTTC. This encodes CASSARTGNYGYTF.

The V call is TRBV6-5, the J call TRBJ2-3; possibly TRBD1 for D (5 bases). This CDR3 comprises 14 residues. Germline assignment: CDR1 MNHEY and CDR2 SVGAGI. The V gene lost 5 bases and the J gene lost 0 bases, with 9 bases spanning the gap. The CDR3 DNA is TGTGCCAGCAGTCGACAGCCTAGCACAGATACGCAGTATTTT. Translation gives CASSRQPSTDTQYF.

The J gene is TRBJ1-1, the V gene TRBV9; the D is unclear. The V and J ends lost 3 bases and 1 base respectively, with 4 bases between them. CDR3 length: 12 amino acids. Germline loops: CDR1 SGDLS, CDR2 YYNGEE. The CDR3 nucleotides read TGTGCCAGCAGCGCCGGGAACACTGAAGCTTTCTTT. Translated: CASSAGNTEAFF.

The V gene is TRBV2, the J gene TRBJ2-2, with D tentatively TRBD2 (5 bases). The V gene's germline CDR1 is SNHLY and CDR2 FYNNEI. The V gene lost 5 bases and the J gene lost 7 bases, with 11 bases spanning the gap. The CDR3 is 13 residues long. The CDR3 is CASSRGFNGELFF. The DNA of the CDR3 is TGTGCCAGCAGTCGAGGGTTTAACGGGGAGCTGTTTTTT.